This T cell receptor (beta chain) is from a study of T cells in localized non-small cell lung cancer. Trimming removed 2 bases from V and 2 bases from J; junction bases left unmatched: 3. The CDR3 spans 14 residues. CDR1 and CDR2 from the germline V gene are SGHRS and YFSETQ. This table comes from immunoSEQ multiplex PCR, and its TCRdb copy is limited to in-frame clones, with some not included. This sample has 9,500 to 14,000 clones, with roughly 29% found just once. Concerning this clone: Its antigen is currently unknown.

Study outcomes and limitations: Within adjacent lung there appeared a median roughly 60 of the top 100 tumor clones. Uninvolved adjacent lung, not tumor, had the highest T cell clonality.

Sequences were derived from lung tumor tissue, sampled before any cancer treatment. The chain joins TRBV5-1 to TRBJ2-5; 7 nucleotides line up with TRBD2. This clonotype was obtained from a man aged 35-69 years with stage I lung adenocarcinoma. The chain's CDR3 is CASSLVGGQETQYF. In DNA, the CDR3 is TGCGCCAGCAGCTTAGTCGGGGGGCAAGAGACCCAGTACTTC. Together with reference TRBV5-1 and TRBJ2-5, the CDR3 gives the full variable domain: KAGVTQTPRYLIKTRGQQVTLSCSPISGHRSVSWYQQTPGQGLQFLFEYFSETQRNKGNFPGRFSGRQFSNSRSEMNVSTLELGDSALYLCASSLVGGQETQYFGPGTRLLVL.